The source of this T cell receptor (beta chain) is a study of CD8+ T cells in alopecia areata. Whole-study context: Recipients were roughly 6-10-week-old female C3H/HeJ mice grafted with skin from approximately 6-13-month-old C3H/HeJ donors with spontaneous alopecia.

The study's findings and limits: Lesional scalp, notably in alopecia totalis/universalis, had clonality above that of normal scalp. Scalp samples also contribute reads from the resident alphabeta T cells found in normal skin. Researchers reported that TCR sharing among patients proved less clear than in mice, possibly HLA-linked.

Regarding this clone: Antigen unknown. Genes and germline come from the mouse. Sequencing ends 4 residues short of the CDR3 end; the germline J gene provides the rest. Other DNA sequences in the same sample also yield this CDR3.

Once RNA had been extracted, it was reverse transcribed into cDNA to act as the sequencing template. Clones were sequenced by immunoSEQ multiplex PCR, and TCRdb holds only the in-frame ones, with some missing. The record shows 250,000 or so clones for this sample, with no singletons present. Scientists pooled cutaneous lymph node cells and sorted them on CD4, CD8alpha, NKG2D, NKG2ACE and other markers. The CDR3 extends over 15 amino acids. The germline CDR1 and CDR2 sequences are FNHDT and SITEND (reference sequence). The chain employs TRBV19 and TRBJ2-5; 10 bases match TRBD2. The sequenced material came from CD4+ T cells sorted from a lymph node. This TCR derives from a C3H/HeJ mouse with alopecia areata. The strain bears MHC haplotype H2-k. The covered CDR3 bases are TGTGCCAGCAGTATCCCTGGGGGGGCGCGAGAC. Protein sequence: CASSIPGGARD. The full CDR3 protein reads CASSIPGGARDTQYF.